This TCR beta chain was sequenced for a study of shared clonotypes between healthy human individuals. At the level of the study: Donor ages ranged 18 to 49 years: a couple of women, three men.

CD8 cells regarded as naive lacked CD45RO, were positively chosen for CCR7, and omitted terminally differentiated effector memory CD45RA+ cells. Clones were sequenced by immunoSEQ multiplex PCR, and TCRdb holds only the in-frame ones, with some missing. The sample includes nearly 600,000 clones, over 95% of them seen just once. CDR1 is DFQATT and CDR2 is SNEGSKA in the germline V gene (reference sequence). The CDR3 spans 10 residues. The ends were cut back, 4 bases at V and 6 bases at J, with 6 bases in the middle. This TCR was recovered from a woman in her twenties or thirties in good health. Sequencing was carried out using naive CD8+ T cells sorted from blood. The chain uses TRBV20-1 and TRBJ1-2; D possibly corresponds to TRBD1 (5 bases). The chain's CDR3 is CSATDNGYTF. As DNA, the CDR3 is TGCAGTGCTACGGACAATGGCTACACCTTC.